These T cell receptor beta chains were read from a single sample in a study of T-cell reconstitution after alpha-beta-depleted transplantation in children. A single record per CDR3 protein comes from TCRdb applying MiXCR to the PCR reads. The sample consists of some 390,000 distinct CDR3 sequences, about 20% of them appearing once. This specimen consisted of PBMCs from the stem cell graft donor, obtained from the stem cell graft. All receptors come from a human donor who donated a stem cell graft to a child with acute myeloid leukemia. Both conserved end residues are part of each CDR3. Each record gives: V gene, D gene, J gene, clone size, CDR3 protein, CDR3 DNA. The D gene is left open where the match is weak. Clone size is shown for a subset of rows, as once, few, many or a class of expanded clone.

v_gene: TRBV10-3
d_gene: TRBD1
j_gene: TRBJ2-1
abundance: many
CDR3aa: CAISEYQGDEQFF
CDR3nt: TGTGCCATCAGTGAGTACCAGGGGGACGAGCAGTTCTTC

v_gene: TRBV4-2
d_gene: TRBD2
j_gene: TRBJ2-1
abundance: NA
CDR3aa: CASSQDKRGKLAGVNEQFF
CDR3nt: TGTGCCAGCAGCCAAGATAAACGGGGGAAGCTAGCGGGAGTGAATGAGCAGTTCTTC

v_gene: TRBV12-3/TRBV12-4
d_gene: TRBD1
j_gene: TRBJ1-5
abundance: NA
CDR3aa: CASRAGGGQPQHF
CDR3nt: TGTGCCAGCAGGGCAGGGGGCGGACAGCCCCAGCATTTT

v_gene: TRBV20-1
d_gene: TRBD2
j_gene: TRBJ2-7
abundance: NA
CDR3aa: CSAQGLVGYEQYF
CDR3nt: TGCAGTGCTCAGGGACTAGTTGGCTACGAGCAGTACTTC

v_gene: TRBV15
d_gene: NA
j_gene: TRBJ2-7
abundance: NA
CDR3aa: CATSRDLAGAWEQYF
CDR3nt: TGTGCCACCAGCAGAGATCTGGCGGGGGCGTGGGAGCAGTACTTC

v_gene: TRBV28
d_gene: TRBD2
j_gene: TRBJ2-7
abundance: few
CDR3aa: CASRKAGGLVGQYF
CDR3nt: TGTGCCAGCAGAAAAGCGGGAGGGCTAGTTGGGCAGTACTTC

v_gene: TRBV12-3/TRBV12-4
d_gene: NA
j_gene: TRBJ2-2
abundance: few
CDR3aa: CASIPGRSTGELFF
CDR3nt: TGTGCCAGCATACCCGGGCGGAGCACCGGGGAGCTGTTTTTT

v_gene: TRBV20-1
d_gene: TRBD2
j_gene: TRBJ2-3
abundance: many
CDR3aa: CSARSLPGGPSTDTQYF
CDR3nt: TGCAGTGCTAGATCGCTACCGGGAGGCCCTAGCACAGATACGCAGTATTTT

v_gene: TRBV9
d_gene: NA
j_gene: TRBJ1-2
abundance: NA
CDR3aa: CASSGDRRDGYTF
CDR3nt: TGTGCCAGCAGCGGCGACAGGCGTGATGGCTACACCTTC

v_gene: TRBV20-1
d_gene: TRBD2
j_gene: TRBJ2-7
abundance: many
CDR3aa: CSASGEGRNTYEQYF
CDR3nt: TGCAGTGCTAGTGGGGAGGGGCGGAACACCTACGAGCAGTACTTC

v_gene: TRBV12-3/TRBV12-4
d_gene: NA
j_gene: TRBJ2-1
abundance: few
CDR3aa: CASSLSIRNEQFF
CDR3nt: TGTGCCAGCAGTTTGTCGATTAGAAATGAGCAGTTCTTC

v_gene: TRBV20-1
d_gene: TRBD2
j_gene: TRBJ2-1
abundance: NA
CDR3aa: CSAPASGSQSSYNEQFF
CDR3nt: TGCAGTGCCCCCGCGAGCGGGAGCCAAAGCTCCTACAATGAGCAGTTCTTC

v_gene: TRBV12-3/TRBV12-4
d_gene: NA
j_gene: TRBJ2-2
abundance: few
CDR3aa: CASTVGVGELFF
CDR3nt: TGTGCCAGCACAGTGGGGGTCGGGGAGCTGTTTTTT

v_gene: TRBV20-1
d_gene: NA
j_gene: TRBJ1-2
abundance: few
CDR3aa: CSARDRNRSNYGYTF
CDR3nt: TGCAGTGCTAGAGATCGGAACCGATCTAACTATGGCTACACCTTC

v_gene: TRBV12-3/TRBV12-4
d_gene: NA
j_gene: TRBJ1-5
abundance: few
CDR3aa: CASLDSPFSNQPQHF
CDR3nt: TGTGCCAGTCTTGACAGCCCCTTTAGCAATCAGCCCCAGCATTTT

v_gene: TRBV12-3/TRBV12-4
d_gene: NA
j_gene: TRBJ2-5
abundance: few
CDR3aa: CASRRGAGKAETQYF
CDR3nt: TGTGCCAGCAGACGAGGGGCGGGAAAGGCAGAGACCCAGTACTTC

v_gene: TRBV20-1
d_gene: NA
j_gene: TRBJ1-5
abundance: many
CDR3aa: CSARDLGFNQPQHF
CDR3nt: TGCAGTGCTAGAGATCTCGGATTCAATCAGCCCCAGCATTTT

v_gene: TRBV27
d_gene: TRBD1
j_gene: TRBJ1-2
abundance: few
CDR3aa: CASRRDRPNYGYTF
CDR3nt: TGTGCCAGCAGAAGGGACAGACCTAACTATGGCTACACCTTC

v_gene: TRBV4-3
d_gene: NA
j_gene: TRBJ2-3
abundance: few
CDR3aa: CASSWGGEGHRHDTQYF
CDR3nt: TGCGCCAGCAGCTGGGGTGGGGAGGGACACCGCCACGATACGCAGTATTTT

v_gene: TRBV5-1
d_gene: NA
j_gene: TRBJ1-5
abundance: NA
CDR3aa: CASSVIPNQPQHF
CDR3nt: TGCGCCAGCAGCGTGATCCCCAATCAGCCCCAGCATTTT

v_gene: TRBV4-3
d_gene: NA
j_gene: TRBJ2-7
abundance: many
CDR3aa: CASSQGGAGTSLLYEQYF
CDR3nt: TGCGCCAGCAGCCAAGGGGGGGCCGGGACATCTCTTCTCTACGAGCAGTACTTC

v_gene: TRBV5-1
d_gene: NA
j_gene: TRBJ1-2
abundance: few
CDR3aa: CASSLPPGPREDGYTF
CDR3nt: TGCGCCAGCAGCTTGCCTCCGGGACCGAGAGAAGATGGCTACACCTTC

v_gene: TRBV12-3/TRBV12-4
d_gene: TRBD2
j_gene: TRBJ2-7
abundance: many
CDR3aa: CASTLGLAGDEQYF
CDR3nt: TGTGCCAGCACCCTGGGACTAGCGGGAGACGAGCAGTACTTC

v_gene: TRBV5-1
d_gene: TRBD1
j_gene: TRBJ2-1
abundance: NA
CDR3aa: CASSLLAGGSFEQFF
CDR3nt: TGCGCCAGCAGCTTGTTGGCAGGGGGCAGTTTTGAGCAGTTCTTC

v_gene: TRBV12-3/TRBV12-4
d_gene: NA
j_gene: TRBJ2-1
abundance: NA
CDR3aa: CASLPVGNEQFF
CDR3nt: TGTGCCAGCCTCCCGGTAGGGAATGAGCAGTTCTTC

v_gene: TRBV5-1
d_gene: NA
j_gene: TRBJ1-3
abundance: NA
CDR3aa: CASSAPGLDGNTIYF
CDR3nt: TGCGCCAGCAGCGCTCCGGGACTCGATGGAAACACCATATATTTT

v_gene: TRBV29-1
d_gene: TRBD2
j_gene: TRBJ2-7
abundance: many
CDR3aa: CSVKGLAGVHEQYF
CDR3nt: TGCAGCGTTAAGGGACTAGCGGGAGTACACGAGCAGTACTTC

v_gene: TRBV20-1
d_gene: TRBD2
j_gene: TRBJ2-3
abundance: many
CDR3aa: CSARAQFSGTYTDTQYF
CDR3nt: TGCAGTGCTAGAGCCCAATTTAGCGGGACCTACACAGATACGCAGTATTTT

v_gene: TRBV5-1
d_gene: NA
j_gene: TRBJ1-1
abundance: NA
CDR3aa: CASSSDGDRTEAFF
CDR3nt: TGCGCCAGCAGTTCCGATGGGGATAGAACTGAAGCTTTCTTT

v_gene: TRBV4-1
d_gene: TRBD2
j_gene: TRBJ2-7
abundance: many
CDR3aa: CASSQGLAYEQYF
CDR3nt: TGTGCCAGCAGTCAAGGACTAGCTTACGAGCAGTACTTC

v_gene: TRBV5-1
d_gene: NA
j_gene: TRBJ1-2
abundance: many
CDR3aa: CASSLATGNYGYTF
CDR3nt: TGCGCCAGCAGCTTGGCTACAGGGAACTATGGCTACACCTTC

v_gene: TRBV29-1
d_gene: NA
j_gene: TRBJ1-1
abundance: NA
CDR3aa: CSVQRRLQSEAFF
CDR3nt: TGCAGCGTTCAGCGGAGACTACAGAGTGAAGCTTTCTTT

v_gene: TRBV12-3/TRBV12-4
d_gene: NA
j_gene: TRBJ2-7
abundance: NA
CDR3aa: CASSLKQGDEQYF
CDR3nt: TGTGCCAGCAGTTTAAAACAGGGAGACGAGCAGTACTTC

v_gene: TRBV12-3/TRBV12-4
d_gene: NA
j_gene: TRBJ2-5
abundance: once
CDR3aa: CASRAGVGETQYF
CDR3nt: TGTGCCAGCAGGGCCGGGGTGGGGGAGACCCAGTACTTC

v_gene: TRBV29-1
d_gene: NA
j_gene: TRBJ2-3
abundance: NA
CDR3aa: CSVEVTRGDTQYF
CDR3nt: TGCAGCGTTGAAGTTACCCGGGGAGATACGCAGTATTTT

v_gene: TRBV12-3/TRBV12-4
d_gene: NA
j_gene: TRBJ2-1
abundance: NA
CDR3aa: CASRDPDSNEQFF
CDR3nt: TGTGCCAGCCGGGACCCGGACTCCAATGAGCAGTTCTTC

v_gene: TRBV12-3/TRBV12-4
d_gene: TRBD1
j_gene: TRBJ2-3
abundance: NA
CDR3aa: CASSPGGAPDTQYF
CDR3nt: TGTGCCAGCAGTCCAGGGGGCGCACCAGATACGCAGTATTTT

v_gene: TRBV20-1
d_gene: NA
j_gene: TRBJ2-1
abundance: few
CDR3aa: CSARVPDASRYNEQFF
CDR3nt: TGCAGTGCTAGAGTCCCAGACGCCTCCCGATACAATGAGCAGTTCTTC

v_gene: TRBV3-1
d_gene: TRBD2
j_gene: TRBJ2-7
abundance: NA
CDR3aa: CASSQVTSGYDEQYF
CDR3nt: TGTGCCAGCAGCCAAGTGACTAGCGGGTACGACGAGCAGTACTTC

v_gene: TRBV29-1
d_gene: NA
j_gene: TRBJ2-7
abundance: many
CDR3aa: CSASHRLSYEQYF
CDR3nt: TGCAGCGCGTCCCACAGACTATCCTACGAGCAGTACTTC

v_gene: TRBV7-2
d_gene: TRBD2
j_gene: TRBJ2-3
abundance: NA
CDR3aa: CASSLMGGRNGDTQYF
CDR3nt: TGTGCCAGCAGCTTAATGGGCGGGAGGAACGGAGATACGCAGTATTTT

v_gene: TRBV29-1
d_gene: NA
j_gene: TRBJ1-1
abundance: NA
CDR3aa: CSVEEGSIPGDTEAFF
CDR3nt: TGCAGCGTTGAAGAAGGGAGCATACCGGGGGACACTGAAGCTTTCTTT

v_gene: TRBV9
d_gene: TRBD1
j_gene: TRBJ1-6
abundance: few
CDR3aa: CASSEKQGARSPLHF
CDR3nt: TGTGCCAGCAGCGAAAAACAGGGGGCGCGGTCACCCCTCCACTTT

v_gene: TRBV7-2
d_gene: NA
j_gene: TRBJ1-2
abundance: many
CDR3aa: CASSSGTPANYGYTF
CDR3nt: TGTGCCAGCAGTTCCGGGACACCCGCTAACTATGGCTACACCTTC

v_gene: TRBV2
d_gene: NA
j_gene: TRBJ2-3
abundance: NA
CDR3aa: CASSVVGSPDTQYF
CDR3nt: TGTGCCAGCAGTGTGGTGGGGAGTCCAGATACGCAGTATTTT

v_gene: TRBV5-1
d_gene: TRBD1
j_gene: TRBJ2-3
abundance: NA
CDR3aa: CASSLADRPSTDTQYF
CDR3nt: TGCGCCAGCAGCTTGGCGGACAGGCCTAGCACAGATACGCAGTATTTT

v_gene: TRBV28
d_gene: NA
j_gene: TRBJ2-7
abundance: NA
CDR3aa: CASTRDTTYEQYF
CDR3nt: TGTGCCAGCACCAGGGACACTACATACGAGCAGTACTTC

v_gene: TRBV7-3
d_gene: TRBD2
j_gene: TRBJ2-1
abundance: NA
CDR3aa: CASSFSASGRNEQFF
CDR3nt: TGTGCCAGCAGCTTTTCGGCTAGCGGGCGCAATGAGCAGTTCTTC

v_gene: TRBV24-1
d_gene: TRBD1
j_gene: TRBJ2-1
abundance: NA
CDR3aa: CATSEPTGTGTNEQFF
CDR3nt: TGTGCCACCAGTGAGCCTACCGGGACAGGGACGAATGAGCAGTTCTTC